One T cell receptor beta chain is described in this entry. These data belong to a study of blood T cell repertoires in COVID-19. Study-wide context: Acute and convalescent COVID-19 samples came from the United States, Italy and Spain. T cells, B-cell-depleted T cells, or PBMCs supplied cDNA or gDNA.

As originally analysed: From reference gene primer amplification, estimates of nucleated cell counts were derived. Data came from immunoSEQ multiplex PCR; TCRdb stores just in-frame clones and leaves some out. That table furnishes V, J and clone size, whereas the DNA furnished D and trimming. The table includes about 200,000 clones, around 87% detected once. The junction had 6 bases not matched to a gene; V was cut back by 3 bases and J by 8 bases. This CDR3 contains 13 residues. The source of this sequence is a man between 45 and 60 years old with acute or convalescent COVID-19. Input material: peripheral blood. This chain links TRBV12-3 or TRBV12-4 with TRBJ1-1, with 7 nucleotides matching TRBD1. The CDR3, as DNA: TGTGCCAGCAGTTTCTTAGGGGGCGAAGAAGCTTTCTTT. As protein: CASSFLGGEEAFF.